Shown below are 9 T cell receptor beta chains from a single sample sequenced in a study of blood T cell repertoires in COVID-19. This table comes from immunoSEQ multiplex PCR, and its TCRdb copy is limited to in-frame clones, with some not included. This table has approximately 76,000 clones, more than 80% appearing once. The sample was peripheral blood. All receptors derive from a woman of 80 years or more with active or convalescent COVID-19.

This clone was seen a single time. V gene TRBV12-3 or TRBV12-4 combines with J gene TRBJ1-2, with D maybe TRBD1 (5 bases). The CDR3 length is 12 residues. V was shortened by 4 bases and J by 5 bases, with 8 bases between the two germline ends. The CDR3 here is CASSSDRYGYTF. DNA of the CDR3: TGTGCCAGCAGTTCCGACAGATATGGCTACACCTTC.

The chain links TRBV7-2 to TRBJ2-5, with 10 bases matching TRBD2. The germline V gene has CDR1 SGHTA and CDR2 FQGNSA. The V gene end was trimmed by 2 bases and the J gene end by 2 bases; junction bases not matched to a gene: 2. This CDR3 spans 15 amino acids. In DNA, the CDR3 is TGTGCCAGCAGCTTAAGCGGGGGGGTACAAGAGACCCAGTACTTC. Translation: CASSLSGGVQETQYF.

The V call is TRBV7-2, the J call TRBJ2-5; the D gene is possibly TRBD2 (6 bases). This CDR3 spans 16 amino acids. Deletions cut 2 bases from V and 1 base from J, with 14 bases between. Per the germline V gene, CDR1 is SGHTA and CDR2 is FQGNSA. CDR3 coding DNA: TGTGCCAGCAGCTTAATTTTCGGACTATCCCAAGAGACCCAGTACTTC. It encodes CASSLIFGLSQETQYF.

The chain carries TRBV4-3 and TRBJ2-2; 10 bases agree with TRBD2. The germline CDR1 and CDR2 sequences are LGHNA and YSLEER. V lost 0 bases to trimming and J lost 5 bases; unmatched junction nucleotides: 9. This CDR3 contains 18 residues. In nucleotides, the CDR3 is TGCGCCAGCAGCCAAGATCAAGCGGGGGGGCCTCGAACCGGGGAGCTGTTTTTT. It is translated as CASSQDQAGGPRTGELFF.

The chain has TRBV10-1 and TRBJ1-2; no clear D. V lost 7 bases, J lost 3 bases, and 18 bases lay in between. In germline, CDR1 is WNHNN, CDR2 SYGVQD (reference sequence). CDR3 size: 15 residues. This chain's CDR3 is CASTRSRLEDYGYTF. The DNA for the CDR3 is TGCGCCAGCACCCGGTCGAGGTTGGAGGACTATGGCTACACCTTC.

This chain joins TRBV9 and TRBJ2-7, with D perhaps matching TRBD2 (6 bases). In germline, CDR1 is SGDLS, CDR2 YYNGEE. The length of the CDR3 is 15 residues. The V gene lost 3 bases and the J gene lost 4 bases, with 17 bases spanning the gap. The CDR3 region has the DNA TGTGCCAGCAGCGCGACCCCGGAGGGACGTTACGAGCAGTACTTC. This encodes CASSATPEGRYEQYF.

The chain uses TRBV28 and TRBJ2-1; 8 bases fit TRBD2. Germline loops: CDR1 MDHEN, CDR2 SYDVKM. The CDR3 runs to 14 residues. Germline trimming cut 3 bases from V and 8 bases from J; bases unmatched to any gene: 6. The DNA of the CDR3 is TGTGCCAGCAGTTTTATAGGACTAGCCCATGAGCAGTTCTTC. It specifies CASSFIGLAHEQFF. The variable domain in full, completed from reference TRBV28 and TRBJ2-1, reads DVKVTQSSRYLVKRTGEKVFLECVQDMDHENMFWYRQDPGLGLRLIYFSYDVKMKEKGDIPEGYSVSREKKERFSLILESASTNQTSMYLCASSFIGLAHEQFFGPGTRLTVL.

The CDR3 protein is CASSQDLPWSAFF. The CDR3 nucleotides are TGTGCCAGCAGCCAAGATCTACCGTGGTCAGCTTTCTTT. The chain recombines TRBV14 with TRBJ1-1; D gene unclear. The germline CDR1 and CDR2 sequences are SGHDN and FVKESK. The CDR3 is made up of 13 amino acids. V gave up 0 bases and J gave up 10 bases, with 12 bases separating them.

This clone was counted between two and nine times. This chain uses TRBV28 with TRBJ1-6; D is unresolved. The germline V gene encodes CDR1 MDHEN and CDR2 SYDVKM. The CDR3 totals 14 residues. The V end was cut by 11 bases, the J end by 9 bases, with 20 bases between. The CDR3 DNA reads TGTGCCGTCGAACGGGAGACAAGAGGTTCACCCCTCCACTTT. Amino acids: CAVERETRGSPLHF.